The T cell receptor (beta chain) under discussion was sequenced for a study of T cells in localized non-small cell lung cancer. Of note for this clone: The antigen is unknown.

Broader study findings: Appearing in adjacent lung were a median about 57 of the top 100 tumor clones. Uninvolved neighboring lung showed the greatest T cell clonality, exceeding tumor.

Here immunoSEQ multiplex PCR was the method, and the copy in TCRdb shows in-frame clones only, minus some. The sample lists tens of thousands of clones; nearly 90% were seen once. Sequenced material: peripheral blood mononuclear cells, taken before any cancer treatment. The receptor was derived from a male donor at least 60 years old with stage II lung adenocarcinoma.

The CDR3 coding sequence is TGTGCCAGCAGCGTAGCAACGGGGATGAAGATTGACACAGATACGCAGTATTTT. Translated: CASSVATGMKIDTDTQYF. V and J are TRBV9 and TRBJ2-3, with D tentatively TRBD2 (5 bases). The V end was cut by 0 bases, the J end by 2 bases, with 19 bases between. Germline loops: CDR1 SGDLS, CDR2 YYNGEE. The CDR3 length is 18 residues. Together with reference TRBV9 and TRBJ2-3, the CDR3 gives the full variable domain: DSGVTQTPKHLITATGQRVTLRCSPRSGDLSVYWYQQSLDQGLQFLIQYYNGEERAKGNILERFSAQQFPDLHSELNLSSLELGDSALYFCASSVATGMKIDTDTQYFGPGTRLTVL.